This TCR beta chain came from a study of cytomegalovirus exposure and HLA in healthy donors. In the PCR, 60 Vbeta and 13 Jbeta primers were used. This table comes from immunoSEQ multiplex PCR, and its TCRdb copy is limited to in-frame clones, with some not included. Here the sample spans roughly 190,000 clones, roughly 80% being singletons. Germline CDR1 and CDR2: SGDLS and YYNGEE. The V gene lost 3 bases and the J gene lost 2 bases, with 15 bases spanning the gap. The CDR3 has 16 residues. The origin of this receptor is a woman aged 18-35 years in good health and CMV-seronegative. The rearrangement uses TRBV9 and TRBJ2-1; D is perhaps TRBD1 (6 bases). The source material was PBMCs. This chain's CDR3 is CASSATGMATYNEQFF. The CDR3 DNA sequence: TGTGCCAGCAGCGCTACAGGGATGGCTACCTACAATGAGCAGTTCTTC.